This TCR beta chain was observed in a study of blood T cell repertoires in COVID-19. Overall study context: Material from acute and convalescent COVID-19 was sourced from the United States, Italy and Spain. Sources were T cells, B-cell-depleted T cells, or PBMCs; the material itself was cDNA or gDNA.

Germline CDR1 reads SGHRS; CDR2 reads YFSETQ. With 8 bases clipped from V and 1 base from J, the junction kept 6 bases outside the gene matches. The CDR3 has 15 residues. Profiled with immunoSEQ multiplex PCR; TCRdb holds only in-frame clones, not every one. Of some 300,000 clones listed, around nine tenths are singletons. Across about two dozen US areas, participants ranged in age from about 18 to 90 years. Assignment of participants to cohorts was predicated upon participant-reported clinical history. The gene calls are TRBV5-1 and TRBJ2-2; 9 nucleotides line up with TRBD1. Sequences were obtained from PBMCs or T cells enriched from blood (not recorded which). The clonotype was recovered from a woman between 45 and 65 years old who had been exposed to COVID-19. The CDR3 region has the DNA TGCGCCAGTAAAAGACAGGGGGTGAACACCGGGGAGCTGTTTTTT. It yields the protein CASKRQGVNTGELFF.